This T cell receptor beta chain was found in a study of breast tumors, draining lymph nodes, adjacent tissues. Study-wide points: Most tumor T cells seemingly derive from lymph node, then expand in tumor. Tumor repertoires ranked between lymph nodes and nontumor tissue in diversity, with V and J gene preferences.

Trimming took 3 bases from V and 0 from J; bases not matched to a gene: 6. The CDR3 runs to 18 residues. Germline V gives CDR1 LGHNA, CDR2 YSLEER. Using its own MiXCR run on the multiplex PCR reads, TCRdb lists one record per CDR3 protein. Among fewer than 200,000 distinct CDR3 sequences listed, 30% to 35% were seen once. Breast cancer patients provided tissue from their axillary draining lymph nodes. The sample holds many counts of this clonotype. The target antigen is unknown. The clonotype comes from a female donor with breast cancer. Some clones in this sample may be carry-over from other donors' samples. Sequencing was performed on axillary lymph node tissue. The chain combines TRBV4-3 with TRBJ2-1; 12 bases fit TRBD2. CDR3 sequence reads: CASSHPGLAGSSYNEQFF. CDR3 nucleotide sequence: TGCGCCAGCAGCCACCCGGGACTAGCGGGTAGCTCCTACAATGAGCAGTTCTTC.